This TCR beta chain appears in the sequencing data of a study of identical twins. V trimming: 3 bases; J trimming: 3 bases; junction bases outside the gene matches: 4. The CDR3 sequence is 14 residues long. The germline gives CDR1 DFQATT, CDR2 SNEGSKA (reference sequence). TCRdb used MiXCR to reprocess the 5' RACE reads, holding one entry per CDR3 protein. This sample carries hundreds of thousands of distinct CDR3 sequences, 21% of them seen once, and the ten largest clones take 4.3%. This same sample was also part of a study on T cells expressing NK-cell markers. That paper adds: The same clonotypes also predominated in the CD3+CD56-NKG2C+ fraction of several donors. HCMV specificity of the expanded NKG2C+ T cell clones was not established.

The sequencing input was PBMCs. V is TRBV20-1 and J is TRBJ2-2, with 7 bases that match TRBD2. The receptor comes from a woman aged 18-35 years in good health. CDR3 protein: CSASVGGDTGELFF. The CDR3 DNA follows: TGCAGTGCTAGTGTGGGAGGGGACACCGGGGAGCTGTTTTTT.